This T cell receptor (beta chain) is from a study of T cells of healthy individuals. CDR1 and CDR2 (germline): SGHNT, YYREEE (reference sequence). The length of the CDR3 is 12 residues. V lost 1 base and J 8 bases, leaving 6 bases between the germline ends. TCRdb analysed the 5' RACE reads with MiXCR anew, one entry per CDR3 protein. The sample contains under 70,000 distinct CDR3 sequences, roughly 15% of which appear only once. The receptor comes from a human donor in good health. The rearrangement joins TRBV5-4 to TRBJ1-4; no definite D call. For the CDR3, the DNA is TGTGCCAGCAGCTTGAAGGGAGAAAAACTGTTTTTT. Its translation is CASSLKGEKLFF.